The 2 T cell receptor beta chains listed next were all sequenced from one sample in a study of T cells in Graves' hyperthyroidism and ophthalmopathy (dated by TCRdb to between 2018 and 2021). Libraries were built with multiplex PCR. The sample was run on an Illumina HiSeq 2000. TCR beta CDR3 regions were amplified from RNA transcripts. The TCR CDR3 was subjected to a first round of RT-PCR using the HTBI primer set and the Qiagen OneStep RT-PCR kit. Starting from the raw public reads, TCRdb applied fastp trimming at Q25, assembled clones with MiXCR and retained in-frame beta chains. Each record represents a unique CDR3 protein, reported with the most common genes and DNA among its rows. This sample has about 270,000 distinct CDR3 sequences in its table, and approximately 24% of those were observed once. The ten most abundant clones make up roughly a third of the sample. Material: blood. These receptors came from a woman aged 35 to 49 with Graves' ophthalmopathy.

This clonotype was counted at least ten times. The chain carries TRBV14 and TRBJ2-7, with 7 bases fitting TRBD1. Germline assignment: CDR1 SGHDN and CDR2 FVKESK. V shed 8 bases, J shed 4 bases, and the junction held 5 bases outside the gene matches. The CDR3 length is 12 residues. This CDR3 is CASGGQAYEQYF. In nucleotides, the CDR3 is TGTGCCAGCGGCGGACAGGCGTACGAGCAGTACTTC. The full variable domain, completed using reference TRBV14 and TRBJ2-7, is EAGVTQFPSHSVIEKGQTVTLRCDPISGHDNLYWYRRVMGKEIKFLLHFVKESKQDESGMPNNRFLAERTGGTYSTLKVQPAELEDSGVYFCASGGQAYEQYFGPGTRLTVT.

In this sample, this clonotype turned up many times. V is TRBV12-3 or TRBV12-4 and J is TRBJ2-3; the D gene could be TRBD1 or TRBD2 (5 bases each). This CDR3 contains 13 residues. Trimming removed 5 bases from V and 9 bases from J, with 15 bases in between. DNA of the CDR3: TGTGCCAGCAGTGTTGGGACCCATGGGACGCAGTATTTT. Protein: CASSVGTHGTQYF.